The 2 T cell receptor beta chains in this list originate from one sample, sequenced in a study of blood T cell repertoires in COVID-19. Generated by immunoSEQ multiplex PCR, the TCRdb table keeps only in-frame clones and is missing some. The sample holds around 170,000 clones, 88% seen once. Sequencing input: peripheral blood. These receptors were taken from a woman in her 30s with acute or convalescent COVID-19.

The chain uses TRBV27 and TRBJ2-1, with D possibly matching TRBD2 (5 bases). The CDR3 has 14 residues. V dropped 0 bases and J dropped 10 bases, with 13 bases sitting between them. Germline V gene data show CDR1 as MNHEY and CDR2 as SMNVEV (reference sequence). CDR3 protein: CASSLSFGESEQFF. As DNA, the CDR3 is TGTGCCAGCAGTTTATCGTTTGGGGAGTCGGAGCAGTTCTTC.

The V call is TRBV19, the J call TRBJ2-1; TRBD2 agrees at 12 bases. Germline V lookup: CDR1 LNHDA, CDR2 SQIVND (reference sequence). The CDR3 spans 16 residues. The trim removed 9 bases at V and 7 bases at J, leaving 13 bases unmatched. The CDR3 loop reads CARKFHLAGGPNEQFF. The CDR3 DNA reads TGTGCCAGGAAGTTTCACCTAGCGGGAGGGCCGAATGAGCAGTTCTTC.